The entry that follows covers one T cell receptor beta chain sequence. From germline, CDR1 is SNHLY and CDR2 FYNNEI. The CDR3 contains 15 residues. Trimming at V came to 4 bases and at J to 2 bases, leaving 2 bases not matched to a gene. This sample is drawn from a study of T cell changes during pregnancy in multiple sclerosis. Measured with immunoSEQ multiplex PCR; TCRdb has only the in-frame clones, and not every one. The sample lists 85,000 to 130,000 clones; around 93% were seen once. This rearrangement joins TRBV2 to TRBJ2-2; 9 bases line up with TRBD1. This TCR was recovered from a female donor with multiple sclerosis, enrolled in a pregnancy study. This specimen was peripheral blood, taken before pregnancy. CDR3 amino acids: CASSAGQGNTGELFF. CDR3 nucleotide sequence: TGTGCCAGCAGTGCGGGACAGGGTAACACCGGGGAGCTGTTTTTT. Full variable domain (remainder filled in from reference TRBV2 and TRBJ2-2): EPEVTQTPSHQVTQMGQEVILRCVPISNHLYFYWYRQILGQKVEFLVSFYNNEISEKSEIFDDQFSVERPDGSNFTLKIRSTKLEDSAMYFCASSAGQGNTGELFFGEGSRLTVL.